This T cell receptor beta chain is from a study of T-cell reconstitution after alpha-beta-depleted transplantation in children. Study outcomes and limitations: There were some patients whose high TCRbeta diversity at day 60 came from surviving recipient T cells and thymic progenitors. A year had passed since transplant, and T-cell counts and diversity by then came mostly from newly produced T cells.

Using unique molecular identifiers, the investigators prepared the TCRbeta library. TCRdb itself ran the PCR reads through MiXCR, one entry per CDR3 protein. In the table there are 480,000 or so distinct CDR3 sequences, over 9.5% of which are singletons. This clonotype came up many times. What it recognizes is unknown. The CDR3 spans 14 residues. Looked up from germline, CDR1 is SQVTM and CDR2 is ANQGSEA. Losses at the gene ends were 3 bases for V and 6 bases for J; bases not matched to a gene: 8. J is TRBJ2-7 and V is TRBV29-1; 10 nucleotides line up with TRBD1. The source was PBMCs, collected before TCRalphabeta/CD19-depleted stem cell transplant. The sequence came from a child between 2 and 9 years old with inherited bone marrow failure, due to receive a stem cell transplant. The CDR3 protein is CSVESGQGLGEQYF. The CDR3 bases are TGCAGCGTTGAGTCGGGACAGGGGCTGGGCGAGCAGTACTTC.